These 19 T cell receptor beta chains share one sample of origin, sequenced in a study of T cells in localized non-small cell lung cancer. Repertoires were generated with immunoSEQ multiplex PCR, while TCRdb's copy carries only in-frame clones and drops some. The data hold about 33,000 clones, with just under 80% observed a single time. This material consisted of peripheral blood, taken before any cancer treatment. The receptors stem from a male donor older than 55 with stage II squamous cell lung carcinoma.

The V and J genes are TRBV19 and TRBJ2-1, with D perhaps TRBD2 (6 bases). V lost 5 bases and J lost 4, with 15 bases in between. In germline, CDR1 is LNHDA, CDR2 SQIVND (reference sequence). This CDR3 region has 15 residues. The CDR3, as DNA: TGTGCCAGTAGTCTCGCGGGGTACCCATACAATGAGCAGTTCTTC. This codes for CASSLAGYPYNEQFF.

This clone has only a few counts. The CDR3 DNA is TGTGCCAGCTCACCCAGGGACGGAGCCTACAATGAGCAGTTCTTC. Translating gives CASSPRDGAYNEQFF. The V and J genes are TRBV18 and TRBJ2-1; D may match TRBD1 or TRBD2 (5 bases each). V dropped 3 bases and J dropped 2 bases, with 11 bases sitting between them. The germline gives CDR1 KGHSH, CDR2 LQKENI. The CDR3 runs 15 residues.

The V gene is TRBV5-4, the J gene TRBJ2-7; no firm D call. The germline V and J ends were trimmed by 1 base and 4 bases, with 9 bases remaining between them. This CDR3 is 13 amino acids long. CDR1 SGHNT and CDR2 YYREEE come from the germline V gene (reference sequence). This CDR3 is CASSLRQKYEQYF. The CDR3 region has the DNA TGTGCCAGCAGCTTGAGGCAGAAGTACGAGCAGTACTTC. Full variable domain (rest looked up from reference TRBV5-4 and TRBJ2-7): ETGVTQSPTHLIKTRGQQVTLRCSSQSGHNTVSWYQQALGQGPQFIFQYYREEENGRGNFPPRFSGLQFPNYSSELNVNALELDDSALYLCASSLRQKYEQYFGPGTRLTVT.

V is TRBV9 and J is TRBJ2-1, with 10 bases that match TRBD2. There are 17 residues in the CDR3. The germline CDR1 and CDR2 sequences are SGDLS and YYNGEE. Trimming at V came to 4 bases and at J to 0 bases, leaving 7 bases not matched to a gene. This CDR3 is CASSPTSSGSSYNEQFF. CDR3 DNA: TGTGCCAGCAGCCCAACCTCTAGCGGGAGCTCCTACAATGAGCAGTTCTTC.

As DNA, the CDR3 is TGTGCCAGCAGCTTACCGGGAGCTGAGCAGTACTTC. Amino acids: CASSLPGAEQYF. The chain couples TRBV7-2 to TRBJ2-7, with D perhaps TRBD2 (6 bases). CDR1 and CDR2 from the germline V gene are SGHTA and FQGNSA. The CDR3 sequence is 12 residues long. Trimming shortened V by 2 bases and J by 7 bases, and 9 bases separated the two germline ends.

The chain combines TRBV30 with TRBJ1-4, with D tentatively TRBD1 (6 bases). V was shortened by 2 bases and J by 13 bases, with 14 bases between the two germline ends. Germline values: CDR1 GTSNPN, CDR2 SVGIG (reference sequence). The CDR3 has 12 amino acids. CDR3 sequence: CAWSREQGGLFF. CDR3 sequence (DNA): TGTGCCTGGAGTCGGGAACAGGGCGGACTGTTTTTT.

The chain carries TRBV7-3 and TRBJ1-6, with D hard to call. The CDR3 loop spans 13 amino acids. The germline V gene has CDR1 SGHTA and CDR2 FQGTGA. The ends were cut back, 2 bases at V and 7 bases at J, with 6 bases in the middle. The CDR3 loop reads CASSLERNSPLHF. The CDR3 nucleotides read TGTGCCAGCAGCTTAGAACGGAATTCACCCCTCCACTTT.

For the CDR3, the DNA is TGTGCCAGCAGCCGAGGACCTCTTCGAGAGACCCAGTACTTC. Protein: CASSRGPLRETQYF. This rearrangement joins TRBV7-8 to TRBJ2-5; D not resolved. This CDR3 has 14 residues. Germline CDR1 reads SGHVS; CDR2 reads FQNEAQ. Trimming removed 5 bases from V and 4 bases from J, with 14 bases in between. Drawing the rest from reference TRBV7-8 and TRBJ2-5, the complete variable domain is GAGVSQSPRYKVAKRGQDVALRCDPISGHVSLFWYQQALGQGPEFLTYFQNEAQLDKSGLPSDRFFAERPEGSVSTLKIQRTQQEDSAVYLCASSRGPLRETQYFGPGTRLLVL.

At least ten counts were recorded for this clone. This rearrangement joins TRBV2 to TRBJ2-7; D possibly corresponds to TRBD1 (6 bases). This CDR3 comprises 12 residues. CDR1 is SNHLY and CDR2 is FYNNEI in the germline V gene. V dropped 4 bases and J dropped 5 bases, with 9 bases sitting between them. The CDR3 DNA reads TGTGCCAGCAGTGGGGACAAGAACGAGCAGTACTTC. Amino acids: CASSGDKNEQYF. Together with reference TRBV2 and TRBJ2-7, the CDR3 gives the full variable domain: EPEVTQTPSHQVTQMGQEVILRCVPISNHLYFYWYRQILGQKVEFLVSFYNNEISEKSEIFDDQFSVERPDGSNFTLKIRSTKLEDSAMYFCASSGDKNEQYFGPGTRLTVT.

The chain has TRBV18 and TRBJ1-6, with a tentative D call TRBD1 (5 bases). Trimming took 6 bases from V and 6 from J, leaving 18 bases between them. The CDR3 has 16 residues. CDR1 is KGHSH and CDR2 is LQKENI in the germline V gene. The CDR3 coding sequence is TGTGCCAGCTCCTCTATGGCCGGGACGGCTAATTCACCCCTCCACTTT. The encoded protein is CASSSMAGTANSPLHF.

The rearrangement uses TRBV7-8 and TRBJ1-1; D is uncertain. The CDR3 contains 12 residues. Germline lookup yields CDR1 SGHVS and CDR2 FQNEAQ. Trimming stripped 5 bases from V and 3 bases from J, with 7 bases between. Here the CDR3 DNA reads TGTGCCAGCAGCCCCATCGACACTGAAGCTTTCTTT. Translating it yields CASSPIDTEAFF.

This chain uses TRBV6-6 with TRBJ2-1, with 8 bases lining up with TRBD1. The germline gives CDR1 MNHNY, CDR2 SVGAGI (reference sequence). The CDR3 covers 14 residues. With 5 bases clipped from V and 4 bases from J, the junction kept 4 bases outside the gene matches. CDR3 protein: CASSGQGAYNEQFF. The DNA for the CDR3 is TGTGCCAGCAGTGGACAGGGTGCATACAATGAGCAGTTCTTC.

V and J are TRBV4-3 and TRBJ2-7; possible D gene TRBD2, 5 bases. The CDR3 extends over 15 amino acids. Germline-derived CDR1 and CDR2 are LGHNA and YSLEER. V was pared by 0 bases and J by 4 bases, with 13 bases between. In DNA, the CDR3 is TGCGCCAGCAGCCAAGATGAGAGTAGAGGGTACGAGCAGTACTTC. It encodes CASSQDESRGYEQYF.

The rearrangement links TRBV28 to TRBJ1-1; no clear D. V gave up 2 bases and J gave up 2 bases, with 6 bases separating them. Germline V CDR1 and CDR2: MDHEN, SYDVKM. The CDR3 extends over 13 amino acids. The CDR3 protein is CASSLSRNTEAFF. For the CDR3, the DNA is TGTGCCAGCAGTTTAAGCAGAAACACTGAAGCTTTCTTT.

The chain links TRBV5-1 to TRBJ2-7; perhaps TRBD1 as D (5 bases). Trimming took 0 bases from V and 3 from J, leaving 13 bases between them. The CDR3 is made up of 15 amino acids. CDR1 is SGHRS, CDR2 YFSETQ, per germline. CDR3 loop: CASSLGDSAYYEQYF. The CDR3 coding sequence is TGCGCCAGCAGCTTGGGAGACAGCGCTTACTACGAGCAGTACTTC.

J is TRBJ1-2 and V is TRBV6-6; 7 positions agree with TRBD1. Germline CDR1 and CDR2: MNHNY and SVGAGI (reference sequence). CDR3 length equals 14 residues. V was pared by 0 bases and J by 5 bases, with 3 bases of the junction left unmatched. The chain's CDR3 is CASSYSGTDYGYTF. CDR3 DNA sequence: TGTGCCAGCAGTTACTCCGGGACAGATTATGGCTACACCTTC.

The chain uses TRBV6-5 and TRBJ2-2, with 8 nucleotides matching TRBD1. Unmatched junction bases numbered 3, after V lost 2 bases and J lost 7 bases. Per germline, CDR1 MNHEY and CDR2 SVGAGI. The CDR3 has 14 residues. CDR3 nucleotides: TGTGCCAGCAGTTACGACAGGGGAGGCGGGGAGCTGTTTTTT. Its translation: CASSYDRGGGELFF.

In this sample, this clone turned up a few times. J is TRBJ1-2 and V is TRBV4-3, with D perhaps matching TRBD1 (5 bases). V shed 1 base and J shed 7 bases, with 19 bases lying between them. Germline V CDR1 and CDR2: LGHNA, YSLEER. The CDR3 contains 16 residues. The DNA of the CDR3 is TGCGCCAGCAGCCAAGTCGGGACCGGGGATCTCACTGGCTACACCTTC. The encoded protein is CASSQVGTGDLTGYTF.

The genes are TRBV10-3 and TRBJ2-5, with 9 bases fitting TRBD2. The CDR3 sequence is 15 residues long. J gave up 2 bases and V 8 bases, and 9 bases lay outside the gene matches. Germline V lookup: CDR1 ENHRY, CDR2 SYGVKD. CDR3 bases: TGTGCCATCGCGACAGCTAGCGGGGTACAAGAGACCCAGTACTTC. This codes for CAIATASGVQETQYF.